The 24 T cell receptor beta chains listed next were all sequenced from one sample in a study of shared clonotypes between healthy human individuals (dated by TCRdb to the early 2020s). Library preparation used the immunoSEQ multiplex PCR assay. TCRdb carries this immuneACCESS record with in-frame sequences only. Its versions omit some clonotypes, under half of them owing to an unresolved V gene in the studies checked, with the rest unexplained. Here the sample has about 990,000 clones; 78% occur a single time. The leading ten clones occupy roughly 0.65% of the sample. Sequenced: memory CD4+ T cells from PBMCs. In light of the paper, this sample's cell subset or site label describes: CD45RA-negative fraction. Receptors were obtained from a man younger than 35 in good health. Some clones in this sample may be carry-over from other donors' samples.

The CDR3 loop reads CASRAGASTEAFF. In nucleotides, the CDR3 is TGTGCCAGCAGAGCTGGGGCGAGCACTGAAGCTTTCTTT. V usage is TRBV6-6 and J usage is TRBJ1-1, with a possible D match to TRBD1 (5 bases). The CDR3 is made up of 13 amino acids. V gave up 6 bases and J gave up 4 bases, with 12 bases separating them. The germline V gene encodes CDR1 MNHNY and CDR2 SVGAGI (reference sequence).

The V call is TRBV6-5, the J call TRBJ1-2, with D tentatively TRBD1 (5 bases). The V gene lost 4 bases and the J gene lost 3 bases, with 12 bases spanning the gap. This CDR3 spans 14 amino acids. The germline V gene has CDR1 MNHEY and CDR2 SVGAGI. For the CDR3, the DNA is TGTGCCAGCAGTTTGAGGGACCGCTACTATGGCTACACCTTC. This gives the protein CASSLRDRYYGYTF.

This clone has just one count. Since no conserved phenylalanine or tryptophan closes the CDR3, a read error is the likely cause. The limits of the CDR3 on the DNA are not certain, so only TCRdb's listed CDR3 is given. The gene calls are TRBV5-1 and TRBJ2-3; the table names TRBD1, a call not compared with the DNA. The CDR3 is 8 amino acids in total, end residues counted. Germline V CDR1 and CDR2: SGHRS, YFSETQ. The chain's CDR3 is CARALGAL.

The chain joins TRBV6-5 to TRBJ1-1, with a tentative D call TRBD1 (6 bases). The CDR3 totals 15 residues. V lost 0 bases and J lost 1, with 9 bases in between. Germline CDR1 is MNHEY and CDR2 is SVGAGI. CDR3 protein: CASSYSGHPNTEAFF. The DNA for the CDR3 is TGTGCCAGCAGTTACTCGGGACACCCGAACACTGAAGCTTTCTTT.

V gene TRBV28 combines with J gene TRBJ1-5, with 7 bases matching TRBD1. Looked up from germline, CDR1 is MDHEN and CDR2 is SYDVKM. CDR3 size: 16 residues. With 5 bases clipped from V and 3 bases from J, the junction kept 10 bases outside the gene matches. The CDR3 coding sequence is TGTGCCAGCAGTCGACCCGACAGGGCCTACAATCAGCCCCAGCATTTT. Its protein product is CASSRPDRAYNQPQHF.

This rearrangement joins TRBV5-1 to TRBJ1-1; D perhaps matches TRBD1 (6 bases). Germline CDR1 SGHRS, CDR2 YFSETQ. V was cut by 0 bases and J by 3 bases, with 12 bases left in between. There are 15 residues in the CDR3. This CDR3 reads CASSLVGQYHTEAFF. The CDR3, as DNA: TGCGCCAGCAGCTTGGTGGGACAATACCACACTGAAGCTTTCTTT.

A note on this clone: This likely traces to a read error, being one base from a far larger clone. V usage is TRBV18 and J usage is TRBJ1-2, with no clear D. CDR1 is KGHSH and CDR2 is LQKENI in the germline V gene. The CDR3 is 15 residues long. CDR3 sequence: CASPPAQSSNYGYTF. CDR3 in DNA: TGTGCCAGCCCACCCGCTCAGTCGTCTAACTATGGCTACACCTTC.

The chain couples TRBV5-8 to TRBJ2-1; D is tentatively TRBD1 or TRBD2 (5 bases each). With 1 base removed from V and 2 bases from J, the gap between germline ends came to 10 bases. CDR1 is SGHTS, CDR2 YDEGEE, per germline. The CDR3 is 15 amino acids. The CDR3 loop is CASSLSGTTYNEQFF. The CDR3 nucleotides are TGTGCCAGCAGCTTGTCCGGGACCACCTACAATGAGCAGTTCTTC. Drawing the rest from reference TRBV5-8 and TRBJ2-1, the complete variable domain is EAGVTQSPTHLIKTRGQQATLRCSPISGHTSVYWYQQALGLGLQFLLWYDEGEERNRGNFPPRFSGRQFPNYSSELNVNALELEDSALYLCASSLSGTTYNEQFFGPGTRLTVL.

The chain is built from TRBV9 and TRBJ2-5, with TRBD2 identical over 8 bases. Looked up from germline, CDR1 is SGDLS and CDR2 is YYNGEE. V was pared by 4 bases and J by 0 bases, with 11 bases of the junction left unmatched. The CDR3 runs 17 residues. The CDR3 loop reads CASSRGRGGSYQETQYF. In DNA, the CDR3 is TGTGCCAGCAGCAGGGGCCGGGGGGGCTCGTACCAAGAGACCCAGTACTTC.

The chain combines TRBV6-6 with TRBJ1-2; D is possibly TRBD1 (6 bases). The CDR3 spans 16 residues. Germline assignment: CDR1 MNHNY and CDR2 SVGAGI (reference sequence). Trimming removed 2 bases from V and 13 bases from J, with 26 bases in between. The CDR3 sequence is CASSYTRQLQGMILTF. CDR3 sequence (DNA): TGTGCCAGCAGTTACACAAGACAATTACAGGGAATGATTCTCACCTTC.

V is TRBV7-2 and J is TRBJ2-1; D is unresolved. Trimming stripped 5 bases from V and 12 bases from J, with 20 bases between. CDR3 length: 14 residues. CDR1 and CDR2 from the germline V gene are SGHTA and FQGNSA. CDR3 sequence reads: CASSPTRLLVGQFF. CDR3 DNA: TGTGCCAGCAGCCCGACTCGTCTATTGGTCGGGCAGTTCTTC.

This clone has just a few counts. This sequence joins TRBV14 and TRBJ1-4; no firm D call. Germline CDR1 SGHDN, CDR2 FVKESK. V lost 1 base and J lost 2, with 8 bases in between. This CDR3 comprises 15 residues. CDR3 in amino acids: CASSQVAGTNEKLFF. The CDR3 region has the DNA TGTGCCAGCAGCCAAGTTGCCGGGACTAATGAAAAACTGTTTTTT. The full variable domain, its missing parts supplied by reference TRBV14 and TRBJ1-4, is EAGVTQFPSHSVIEKGQTVTLRCDPISGHDNLYWYRRVMGKEIKFLLHFVKESKQDESGMPNNRFLAERTGGTYSTLKVQPAELEDSGVYFCASSQVAGTNEKLFFGSGTQLSVL.

Only a few counts were recorded for this clone. This same CDR3 is encoded by further DNA sequences in the sample. The CDR3 region has the DNA TGCGCCAGCAGCCAACAGGGCAGAACTAATGAAAAACTGTTTTTT. Its protein is CASSQQGRTNEKLFF. J is TRBJ1-4 and V is TRBV4-1; tentatively, D is TRBD1 (5 bases). The CDR3 contains 15 residues. V gave up 2 bases and J gave up 1 base, with 8 bases separating them. Germline lookup yields CDR1 MGHRA and CDR2 YSYEKL.

The rearrangement uses TRBV7-6 and TRBJ2-1; TRBD2 might be the D (6 bases). The germline V and J ends were trimmed by 0 bases and 12 bases, with 12 bases remaining between them. Germline values: CDR1 SGHVS, CDR2 FNYEAQ. The CDR3 is 13 residues long. As DNA, the CDR3 is TGTGCCAGCAGCTTAGCGCGGGAACGGGGGCAGTTCTTC. Protein: CASSLARERGQFF.

The chain has TRBV7-2 and TRBJ2-7; D is undetermined. The length of the CDR3 is 15 residues. Germline loops: CDR1 SGHTA, CDR2 FQGNSA. Trimming took off 4 bases at V and 2 bases at J, with 15 bases between the two ends. CDR3 in amino acids: CASSSLSTTPYEQYF. In nucleotides, the CDR3 is TGTGCCAGCAGCTCTCTCTCGACGACCCCCTACGAGCAGTACTTC.

This clone was seen only a few times. The chain uses TRBV9 and TRBJ2-2; D is unclear. Trimming cost V 2 bases and J 4 bases, with 12 bases left between them. The CDR3 has 15 residues. CDR1 is SGDLS and CDR2 is YYNGEE in the germline V gene. The CDR3 here is CASSVSTNPTGELFF. CDR3 sequence (DNA): TGTGCCAGCAGCGTCTCGACCAATCCCACCGGGGAGCTGTTTTTT.

This clone has a handful of counts. This chain links TRBV28 with TRBJ1-1; possibly TRBD1 for D (5 bases). The ends were cut back, 7 bases at V and 0 bases at J, with 12 bases in the middle. The germline gives CDR1 MDHEN, CDR2 SYDVKM. This CDR3 spans 14 amino acids. The CDR3, as DNA: TGTGCCAGCACCGTCTCACAGGTGAACACTGAAGCTTTCTTT. This encodes CASTVSQVNTEAFF. Using reference TRBV28 and TRBJ1-1 for the parts outside the CDR3, the full variable domain is DVKVTQSSRYLVKRTGEKVFLECVQDMDHENMFWYRQDPGLGLRLIYFSYDVKMKEKGDIPEGYSVSREKKERFSLILESASTNQTSMYLCASTVSQVNTEAFFGQGTRLTVV.

This clone was seen once. The chain links TRBV28 to TRBJ1-4; D unresolved. The CDR3 covers 15 residues. Germline assignment: CDR1 MDHEN and CDR2 SYDVKM. V was trimmed by 1 base and J by 3 bases, leaving 9 bases between them. The CDR3 nucleotides read TGTGCCAGCAGTTTATTAGGCCAGGCTAATGAAAAACTGTTTTTT. Its protein is CASSLLGQANEKLFF. Supplemented by reference TRBV28 and TRBJ1-4, the full variable domain reads DVKVTQSSRYLVKRTGEKVFLECVQDMDHENMFWYRQDPGLGLRLIYFSYDVKMKEKGDIPEGYSVSREKKERFSLILESASTNQTSMYLCASSLLGQANEKLFFGSGTQLSVL.

The chain combines TRBV28 with TRBJ1-5; D is uncertain. V was cut by 4 bases and J by 6 bases, with 4 bases left in between. This CDR3 has 11 residues. Germline CDR1 MDHEN, CDR2 SYDVKM. The CDR3 DNA reads TGTGCCAGCAGTTCTTCTCAGCCCCAGCATTTT. Its translation: CASSSSQPQHF.

This chain connects TRBV7-3 to TRBJ2-7, with D maybe TRBD1 (5 bases). The CDR3 totals 14 residues. V lost 5 bases and J lost 7, with 18 bases in between. Germline V gene sequence: CDR1 SGHTA, CDR2 FQGTGA. The CDR3, as DNA: TGTGCCAGCAGCCAGGGTTCGGACATAAGGGAGCAGTACTTC. It yields the protein CASSQGSDIREQYF.

The genes are TRBV21-1 and TRBJ1-5. TRBV21-1 is designated a pseudogene. The CDR3 sequence is 16 residues long. The CDR3 DNA reads as TGTGCCAGCAGCTCCCCCAGGGGGGGGCCAAATCAGCCCCAGCATTTT. Protein product: CASSSPRGGPNQPQHF.

With regard to this clone: One base away lies a much larger clone, so this may be a sequencing read error. The V and J genes are TRBV27 and TRBJ1-1; no firm D call. The CDR3 runs 13 residues. Trimming took off 4 bases at V and 1 base at J, with 7 bases between the two ends. Per the germline V gene, CDR1 is MNHEY and CDR2 is SMNVEV (reference sequence). The CDR3 coding sequence is TGTGCCAGCAGTTCCAGATCGAACACTGAAGCTTTCTTT. This encodes CASSSRSNTEAFF.

In its sample, this clone was seen a few times. It differs at one base from a far larger clone, so likely a read error. J is TRBJ2-1 and V is TRBV13; 9 bases are shared with TRBD1. CDR1 is PRHDT and CDR2 is FYEKMQ in the germline V gene (reference sequence). V lost 3 bases and J lost 2; bases outside the gene matches: 2. This CDR3 region has 15 residues. The CDR3 DNA reads as TGTGCCAGCAGCTTCCGGACAGGGGCCTACAATGAGCAGTTCTTC. Translation gives CASSFRTGAYNEQFF.

This clone occurred many times. As DNA, the CDR3 is TGCGCCAGCACAACGCAGGGGGTTACCTACGAGCAGTACTTC. The encoded protein is CASTTQGVTYEQYF. The chain carries TRBV10-1 and TRBJ2-7; 7 bases are a match to TRBD1. Germline CDR1 is WNHNN and CDR2 is SYGVQD (reference sequence). The CDR3 loop spans 14 amino acids. With 7 bases clipped from V and 2 bases from J, the junction kept 8 bases outside the gene matches.